The entry below describes one T cell receptor beta chain. This clone appeared many times. No cognate antigen has been identified for it. The CDR3 end is not reached by the read, which stops 3 residues before it; the germline J gene fills it in. The entry originates in a study of T cell clonality in common variable immunodeficiency (dated by TCRdb to the mid-2010s). The investigation overall reported the following: Differences among patients in the CVID cohort limited the correlations between repertoire features and clinical complications. TCRbeta clonality was higher in CVID subjects than in healthy controls (t-test p = 0.018), and the increase was most characteristic of about a third of subjects. Reportedly, TCRbeta sequences from CVID had fewer deletions and N-nucleotide insertions, and highly modified clones with 13 or more V deletions were absent from CVID. Fewer TCRbeta clones were shared among CVID subjects than among healthy controls (p < 0.0001). Despite equal DNA input, controls averaged roughly 80,000 unique sequences per sample versus about 31,547 in CVID samples. It was noted by the authors that sequencing of the repertoires of T cell subpopulations would be needed to clarify the cause of the increased clonality in CVID.

Trimming leaves V shorter by 4 bases and J shorter by 4 bases, with the junction holding 7 bases beyond the gene matches. Looking up the germline V gene yields CDR1 MDHEN and CDR2 SYDVKM. The CDR3 holds 16 amino acids from the cysteine to the phenylalanine. Sequencing covers 39 bases of the CDR3, shown here with the frame starting at base 1. Equivalent amounts of genomic DNA from CVID and control samples were used as sequencing input. For every sample, a 60 bp segment covering the rearranged TCRbeta CDR3 region was amplified and then sequenced. The immunoSEQ assay, a bias-corrected multiplex PCR combined with high-throughput sequencing, was used to amplify TCRbeta. The paper's processing steps were these. Each unique nucleotide sequence was treated as a clone and annotated with V, D and J genes, copy number and frequency. Sequences were labeled productive if in frame, and non-productive if out of frame or containing stop codons. As previously described, clonality was computed from Shannon's entropy. The predicted amino acid sequences of productive clones were used to derive mean CDR3 Kyte-Doolittle hydropathy. Scaled V gene usage was hierarchically clustered using Manhattan distance and complete linkage with the R hclust function. Clone sharing by CDR3 amino acid sequence was assessed by resampling 12 repertoires per group over 100 rounds. The repertoires were screened for 55 to 75 published EBV-specific TCRbeta sequences and a few hundred published CMV-specific TCRbeta sequences. Two CVID samples yielding fewer than 10,000 sequences were excluded from analysis, leaving a few dozen CVID repertoires. The source is immuneACCESS, and TCRdb retained only in-frame sequences with V and J called. Part of the clones is not carried over; for the studies checked, unresolved V genes explain less than half of this, and the remainder is unexplained. That table is the source of V, J and clone size, and D and trimming were worked out from the DNA. This sample has about 21,000 clones, none of them a singleton. Over 2% of the sample goes to the ten largest clones.

CVID was diagnosed by standard criteria: serum IgG, IgA and/or IgM reduced below normal range, plus specific antibody deficiency. There were under 50 subjects in the CVID group (around 15 female and some 29 male), ranging in age from roughly 9 to 65 years, with a mean age of roughly 43. Most of the CVID patients and most of the healthy controls were of Caucasian heritage. Replacement immunoglobulin therapy had been administered to all CVID subjects for at least one year at the time of study participation. At the time of blood collection, no CVID subject was ill or was being treated with immunomodulatory or immunosuppressive medication. Heparinized peripheral whole blood samples of about 5 to 8 ml were collected from each donor. TCRbeta CDR3 repertoires were sequenced from genomic DNA of adults with common variable immune deficiency (CVID) and healthy adult controls. Diluted blood was density-centrifuged over Hypaque 1077 or Ficoll-Paque to isolate peripheral blood mononuclear cells. Genomic DNA was obtained from unsorted mononuclear cells using either Qiagen column purification or a centrifugation-based method.

Sequencing input: peripheral blood mononuclear cells. The chain joins TRBV28 to TRBJ1-6; a stretch of 7 junction bases matches TRBD1. This receptor was taken from a human donor with common variable immunodeficiency. Incomplete CDR3 DNA: TGTGCCAGCAGTTCCCGACAGGGACCTTATAATTCACCC. Its protein is CASSSRQGPYNSP. The complete CDR3 reads CASSSRQGPYNSPLHF.